The 5 T cell receptor beta chains given below trace back to one sample, sequenced in a study of breast tumors, draining lymph nodes, adjacent tissues. Samples came from axillary lymph nodes draining the breast cancer. TCRdb redid the calling of the multiplex PCR reads with MiXCR, one entry per CDR3 protein. The table lists approximately 210,000 distinct CDR3 sequences, around 32% of them singletons, with approximately 1.5% in the top ten. The sample consisted of axillary lymph node tissue. All receptors derive from a female donor with breast cancer. Some clones in this sample may be carry-over from other donors' samples.

Turning to this clonotype: No DNA is shown, since the ends of the CDR3 on it are uncertain; the CDR3 is the one TCRdb lists. The rearrangement uses TRBV5-5 and TRBJ2-7; the table's D call of TRBD1 was not tested on the DNA. Counting both end residues, the CDR3 totals 20 amino acids. Germline loops: CDR1 SGHKS, CDR2 YYEKEE (reference sequence). The CDR3 sequence: CASSFYICSASRTGFYEQYF.

Ten or more counts support this clonotype. This chain connects TRBV7-9 to TRBJ2-4, with 7 bases matching TRBD1. The trim removed 2 bases at V and 10 bases at J, leaving 11 bases unmatched. Per germline, CDR1 SEHNR and CDR2 FQNEAQ (reference sequence). CDR3 size: 15 residues. The CDR3 nucleotides are TGTGCCAGCAGCTTATCGACAGGGACCACCGGAATTCAGTACTTC. Translated: CASSLSTGTTGIQYF.

The V gene is TRBV20-1, the J gene TRBJ2-1, with unresolved D. The CDR3 has 13 residues. V dropped 3 bases and J dropped 12 bases, with 18 bases sitting between them. Germline lookup yields CDR1 DFQATT and CDR2 SNEGSKA (reference sequence). In DNA, the CDR3 is TGCAGTGCTAGGGTGCCAGCCTTCGATGCGCAGTTCTTC. This translates into CSARVPAFDAQFF.

This clonotype was detected ten times or more. The CDR3 region has the DNA TGTGCCAGCAGTTACACCCGAGGCTCAGGCGGTTCACCCCTCCACTTT. Amino acids: CASSYTRGSGGSPLHF. The chain has TRBV7-9 and TRBJ1-6, with unresolved D. Germline V lookup: CDR1 SEHNR, CDR2 FQNEAQ (reference sequence). V was clipped by 6 bases and J by 9 bases, with 21 bases between them. The CDR3 consists of 16 residues. The full variable domain, in which reference TRBV7-9 and TRBJ1-6 provide the parts outside the CDR3, is DTGVSQNPRHKITKRGQNVTFRCDPISEHNRLYWYRQTLGQGPEFLTYFQNEAQLEKSRLLSDRFSAERPKGSFSTLEIQRTEQGDSAMYLCASSYTRGSGGSPLHFGNGTRLTVT.

This clonotype has just a few counts. V is TRBV6-2 or TRBV6-3 and J is TRBJ2-7, with 8 bases aligning to TRBD2. The germline V gene has CDR1 MNHEY and CDR2 SVGEGT. The length of the CDR3 is 15 residues. The V and J ends lost 6 bases and 6 bases, in that order; junction bases with no gene match: 13. CDR3 residues: CASRQPGTRIGEQYF. CDR3 sequence (DNA): TGTGCCAGCAGGCAACCCGGGACTAGAATTGGCGAGCAGTACTTC.